This T cell receptor (beta chain) was sequenced during a study of CD8 T cells in Susac syndrome. Study conclusions and caveats: Acknowledgment was made by the study that its TCR sequencing and HLA analysis involved a relatively small number of individuals.

With random hexamers, about 0.45 to 1 ug RNA was reverse transcribed. Coverage of TCR beta CDR3 amplification by immunoSEQ multiplex PCR extended to 54 Vbeta and 13 Jbeta. In TCRdb, the immunoSEQ multiplex PCR reads were re-called with MiXCR into one record per CDR3 protein. The sample includes about 300,000 distinct CDR3 sequences, approximately 85% of them seen just once. A note on this clonotype: What it binds is not known.

The CDR3 is 16 amino acids. CDR1 and CDR2 from the germline V gene are SGHDT and YYEEEE. Trimming at V came to 0 bases and at J to 1 base, leaving 6 bases not matched to a gene. The multiple sclerosis controls comprised treatment-naive patients whose relapsing-remitting disease was stable or active. Both CD4+ and CD8+ T cells were negatively isolated, and TEMRA cells underwent FACS enrichment. The receptor was derived from a human donor with multiple sclerosis. This chain links TRBV5-6 with TRBJ2-5; 7 positions agree with TRBD2. The source material was CD8+ T cells from PBMCs. The CDR3 protein is CASSLAYGGGQETQYF. CDR3 DNA sequence: TGTGCCAGCAGCTTGGCTTATGGGGGGGGCCAAGAGACCCAGTACTTC.